Presented here are 8 T cell receptor beta chains from one specimen sequenced in a study of T cell repertoires in cytomegalovirus infection. TCRdb re-called the reads with MiXCR, one entry per CDR3 protein. The data show around 710,000 distinct CDR3 sequences, with roughly 28% seen just once and 10% to 15% held by the top ten. The antigens of these receptors remain unknown. The source material was cultured CD8+ T cells from PBMCs, sampled from culture after CMV antigen stimulation. These receptors originate from a human donor in good health (CMV status not recorded). Some clones in this sample may be carry-over from other donors' samples.

This clonotype has just a few counts. J is TRBJ2-1 and V is TRBV4-1; 9 bases agree with TRBD2. Trimming at V came to 3 bases and at J to 3 bases, leaving 6 bases not matched to a gene. CDR1 is MGHRA and CDR2 is YSYEKL in the germline V gene. This CDR3 region has 16 residues. CDR3 in amino acids: CASSHPTSGFYNEQFF. Here the CDR3 DNA reads TGCGCCAGCAGCCACCCTACTAGCGGGTTCTACAATGAGCAGTTCTTC.

This chain joins TRBV5-1 and TRBJ2-1; 7 bases agree with TRBD2. CDR1 and CDR2 (germline): SGHRS, YFSETQ. J gave up 0 bases and V 6 bases, and 9 bases lay outside the gene matches. This CDR3 is built from 16 residues. CDR3 in DNA: TGCGCCAGCAAACCCGAGCCGGGGGGCTCCTACAATGAGCAGTTCTTC. It yields the protein CASKPEPGGSYNEQFF.

This clonotype was seen more than once but under ten times. The chain joins TRBV12-5 to TRBJ2-7; 7 bases align to TRBD1. CDR1 is LGHNT and CDR2 is FRNRAP in the germline V gene. V lost 4 bases to trimming and J lost 3 bases; unmatched junction nucleotides: 12. This CDR3 is built from 16 residues. The DNA for the CDR3 is TGTGCTAGTGGTTCCCTTACAGGGGTTCCCTACTACGAGCAGTACTTC. Its translation: CASGSLTGVPYYEQYF. Variable domain in full (rest from reference TRBV12-5 and TRBJ2-7): DARVTQTPRHKVTEMGQEVTMRCQPILGHNTVFWYRQTMMQGLELLAYFRNRAPLDDSGMPKDRFSAEMPDATLATLKIQPSEPRDSAVYFCASGSLTGVPYYEQYFGPGTRLTVT.

In this sample, this clonotype turned up many times. The chain couples TRBV12-3 or TRBV12-4 to TRBJ1-6, with 7 positions matching TRBD1. This CDR3 is 12 amino acids long. V was pared by 6 bases and J by 7 bases, with 0 bases of the junction left unmatched. DNA for the CDR3: TGTGCCAGCAGACAGGGGAATTCACCCCTCCACTTT. This encodes CASRQGNSPLHF.

The chain employs TRBV10-3 and TRBJ2-2; D is unresolved. The CDR3 runs 17 residues. Germline loops: CDR1 ENHRY, CDR2 SYGVKD. V gave up 9 bases and J gave up 0 bases, with 20 bases separating them. This CDR3 reads CAIYRVNRATNTGELFF. In nucleotides, the CDR3 is TGTGCCATTTACCGAGTAAACCGGGCTACGAACACCGGGGAGCTGTTTTTT.

This clonotype has only a few counts. This sequence joins TRBV6-2 or TRBV6-3 and TRBJ1-2; D remains ambiguous. This CDR3 spans 13 amino acids. V lost 7 bases, J lost 1 base, and 10 bases lay in between. Per germline, CDR1 MNHEY and CDR2 SVGEGT. The DNA for the CDR3 is TGTGCCAGCACCCCTCAGGTTAACTATGGCTACACCTTC. This translates into CASTPQVNYGYTF.

This clonotype was recorded a few times. This chain uses TRBV20-1 with TRBJ2-1; 8 nucleotides align to TRBD2. V gave up 3 bases and J gave up 6 bases; unmatched junction bases: 7. In germline, CDR1 is DFQATT, CDR2 SNEGSKA (reference sequence). CDR3 length equals 14 residues. CDR3 coding DNA: TGCAGTGCTAGGGGACTAGTTAGTGTCAATGAGCAGTTCTTC. It yields the protein CSARGLVSVNEQFF.

The rearrangement joins TRBV27 to TRBJ2-1; possibly TRBD1 for D (6 bases). V was clipped by 8 bases and J by 7 bases, with 18 bases between them. This CDR3 has 14 residues. Germline CDR1 is MNHEY and CDR2 is SMNVEV (reference sequence). For the CDR3, the DNA is TGTGCCAGCCATAACCCTCTCAGGGGAAATGAGCAGTTCTTC. Amino acid sequence: CASHNPLRGNEQFF.